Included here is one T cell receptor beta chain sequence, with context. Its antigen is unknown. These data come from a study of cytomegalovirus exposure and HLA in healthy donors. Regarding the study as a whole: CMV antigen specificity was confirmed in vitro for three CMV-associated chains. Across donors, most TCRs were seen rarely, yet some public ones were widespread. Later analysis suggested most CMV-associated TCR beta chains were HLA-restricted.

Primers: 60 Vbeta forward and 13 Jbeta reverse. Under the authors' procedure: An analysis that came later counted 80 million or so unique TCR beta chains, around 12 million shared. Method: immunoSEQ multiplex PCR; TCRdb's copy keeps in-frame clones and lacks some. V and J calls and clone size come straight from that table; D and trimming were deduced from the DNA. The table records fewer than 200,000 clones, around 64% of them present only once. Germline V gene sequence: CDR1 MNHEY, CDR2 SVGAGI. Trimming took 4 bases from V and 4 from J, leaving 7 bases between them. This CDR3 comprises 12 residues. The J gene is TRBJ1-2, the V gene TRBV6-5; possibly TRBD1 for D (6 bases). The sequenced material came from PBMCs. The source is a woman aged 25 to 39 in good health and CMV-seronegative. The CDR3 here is CASSSTGYGYTF. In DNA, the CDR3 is TGTGCCAGCAGTTCGACAGGCTATGGCTACACCTTC.